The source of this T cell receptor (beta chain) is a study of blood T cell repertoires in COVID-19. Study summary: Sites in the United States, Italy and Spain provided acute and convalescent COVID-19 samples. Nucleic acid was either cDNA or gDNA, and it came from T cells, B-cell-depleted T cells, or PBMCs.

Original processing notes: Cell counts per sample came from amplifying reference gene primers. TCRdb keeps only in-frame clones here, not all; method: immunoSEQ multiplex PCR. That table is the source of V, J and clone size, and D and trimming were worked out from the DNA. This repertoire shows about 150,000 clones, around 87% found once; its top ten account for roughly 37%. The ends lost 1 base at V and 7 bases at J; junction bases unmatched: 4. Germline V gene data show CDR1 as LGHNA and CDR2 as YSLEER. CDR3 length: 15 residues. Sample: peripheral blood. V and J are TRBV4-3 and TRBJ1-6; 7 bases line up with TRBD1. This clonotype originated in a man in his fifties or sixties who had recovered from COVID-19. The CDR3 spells CASSQARGRNSPLHF. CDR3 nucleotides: TGCGCCAGCAGCCAAGCGAGGGGGCGGAATTCACCCCTCCACTTT.